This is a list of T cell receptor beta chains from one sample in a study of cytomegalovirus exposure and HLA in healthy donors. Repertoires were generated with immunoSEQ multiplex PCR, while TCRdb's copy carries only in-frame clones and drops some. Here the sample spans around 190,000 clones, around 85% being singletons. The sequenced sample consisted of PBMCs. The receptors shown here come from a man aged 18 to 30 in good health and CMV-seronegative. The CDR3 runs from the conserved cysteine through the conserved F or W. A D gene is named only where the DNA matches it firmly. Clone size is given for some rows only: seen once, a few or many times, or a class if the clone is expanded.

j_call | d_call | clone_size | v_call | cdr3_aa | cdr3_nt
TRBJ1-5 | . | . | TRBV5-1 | CASSSGGWDQPQHF | TGCGCCAGCAGCTCCGGAGGGTGGGATCAGCCCCAGCATTTT
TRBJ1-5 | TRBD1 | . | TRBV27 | CASSLRGRGLGQPQHF | TGTGCCAGCAGTTTAAGGGGCAGGGGGCTCGGGCAGCCCCAGCATTTT
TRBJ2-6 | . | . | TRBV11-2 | CASSYEWGRGTSGANVLTF | TGTGCCAGCAGCTACGAGTGGGGCAGGGGCACCTCTGGGGCCAACGTCCTGACTTTC
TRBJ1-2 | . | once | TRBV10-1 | CASSARVQGGYTF | TGCGCCAGCAGTGCCAGGGTCCAGGGGGGCTACACCTTC
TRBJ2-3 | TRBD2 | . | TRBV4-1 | CASSQVQAGGHGDTQYF | TGCGCCAGCAGCCAAGTCCAAGCGGGGGGGCATGGAGATACGCAGTATTTT
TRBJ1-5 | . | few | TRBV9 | CASSVDISRDQPQHF | TGTGCCAGCAGCGTAGATATCTCGAGGGATCAGCCCCAGCATTTT
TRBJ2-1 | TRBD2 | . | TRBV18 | CASSGGDGDEQFF | TGTGCCAGCTCGGGAGGGGATGGCGATGAGCAGTTCTTC
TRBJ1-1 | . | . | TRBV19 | CASSIAAGLNTEAFF | TGTGCCAGTAGTATAGCGGCAGGGCTGAACACTGAAGCTTTCTTT
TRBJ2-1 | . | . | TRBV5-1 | CASSLGQSYNEQFF | TGCGCCAGCAGCTTGGGACAGTCCTACAATGAGCAGTTCTTC
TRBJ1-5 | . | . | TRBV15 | CATSRDKQGGNQPQHF | TGTGCCACCAGCAGAGATAAACAGGGAGGCAATCAGCCCCAGCATTTT
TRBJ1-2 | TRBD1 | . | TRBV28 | CASSPRTGIDYGYTF | TGTGCCAGCAGTCCACGGACAGGGATCGACTATGGCTACACCTTC
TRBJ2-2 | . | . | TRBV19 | CASSIARGTGELFF | TGTGCCAGTAGTATAGCGCGGGGCACCGGGGAGCTGTTTTTT
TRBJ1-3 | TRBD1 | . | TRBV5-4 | CASSAGTGAGNTIYF | TGTGCCAGCAGCGCGGGGACAGGGGCTGGAAACACCATATATTTT
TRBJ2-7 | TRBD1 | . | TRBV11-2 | CASSPDRAYEQYF | TGTGCCAGCAGCCCGGACAGGGCCTACGAGCAGTACTTC
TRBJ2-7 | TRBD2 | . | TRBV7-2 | CASSLRRTSGTYEQYF | TGTGCCAGCAGCTTACGTCGGACTAGCGGAACCTACGAGCAGTACTTC
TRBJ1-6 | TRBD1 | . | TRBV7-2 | CASSSFGTVNSPLHF | TGTGCCAGCAGCTCCTTCGGGACAGTTAATTCACCCCTCCACTTT
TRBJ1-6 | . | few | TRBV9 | CASSGSGNRYNSPLHF | TGTGCCAGCAGCGGATCAGGGAACCGCTATAATTCACCCCTCCACTTT
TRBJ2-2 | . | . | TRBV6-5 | CASSYSSDTGELFF | TGTGCCAGCAGTTACTCGAGCGACACCGGGGAGCTGTTTTTT
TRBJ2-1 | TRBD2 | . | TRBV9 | CASSVEDLAGRVRDNEQFF | TGTGCCAGCAGCGTAGAAGACCTAGCGGGAAGAGTTCGCGACAATGAGCAGTTCTTC
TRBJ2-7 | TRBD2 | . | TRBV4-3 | CASSQLGGGAYEQYF | TGCGCCAGCAGCCAATTGGGCGGGGGGGCCTACGAGCAGTACTTC
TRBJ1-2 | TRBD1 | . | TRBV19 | CASNIRGQGLNGYTF | TGTGCCAGTAATATCCGGGGACAGGGGTTAAATGGCTACACCTTC
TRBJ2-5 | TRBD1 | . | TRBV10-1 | CASSDWTGGTETQYF | TGCGCCAGCAGTGATTGGACAGGGGGGACGGAGACCCAGTACTTC
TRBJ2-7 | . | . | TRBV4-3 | CASSQTQGVEQYF | TGCGCCAGCAGCCAAACCCAGGGTGTCGAGCAGTACTTC
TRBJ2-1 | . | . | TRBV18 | CASSLRGISSYEQFF | TGTGCCAGCTCACTGAGGGGGATTTCTTCGTATGAGCAGTTCTTC
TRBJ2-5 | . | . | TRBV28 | CASSTHQGPETQYF | TGTGCCAGCAGTACCCACCAGGGGCCGGAGACCCAGTACTTC
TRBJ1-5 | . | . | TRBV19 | CASSARRVQPQHF | TGTGCCAGTAGTGCCCGGAGAGTTCAGCCCCAGCATTTT
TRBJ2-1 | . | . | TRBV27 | CASSLSTGNYYNEQFF | TGTGCCAGCAGTTTATCGACCGGGAACTATTACAATGAGCAGTTCTTC
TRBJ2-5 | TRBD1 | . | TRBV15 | CATSRQGAETQYF | TGTGCCACCAGCCGACAGGGGGCTGAGACCCAGTACTTC
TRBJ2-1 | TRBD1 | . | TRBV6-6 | CASSPTRDRGRNEQFF | TGTGCCAGCAGTCCCACGAGGGACAGGGGAAGAAATGAGCAGTTCTTC
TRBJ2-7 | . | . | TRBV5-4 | CASGSGVEQYF | TGTGCCAGCGGTTCAGGGGTCGAGCAGTACTTC
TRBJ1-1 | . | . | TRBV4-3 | CASSQAGFGDTEAFF | TGCGCCAGCAGCCAAGCGGGGTTCGGGGACACTGAAGCTTTCTTT
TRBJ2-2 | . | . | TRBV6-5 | CASRDTWNTGELFF | TGTGCCAGCAGGGACACCTGGAACACCGGGGAGCTGTTTTTT
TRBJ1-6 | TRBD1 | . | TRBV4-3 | CASSRTGSNSPLHF | TGCGCCAGCAGCCGGACAGGGTCAAATTCACCCCTCCACTTT
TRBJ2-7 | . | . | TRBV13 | CASSPGLLYEQYF | TGTGCCAGCAGCCCTGGGCTACTCTACGAGCAGTACTTC
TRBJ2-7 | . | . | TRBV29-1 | CSVELGTLSTEQYF | TGCAGCGTTGAGCTAGGGACTCTCTCCACCGAGCAGTACTTC
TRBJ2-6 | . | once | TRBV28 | CASSRYLLTSGANVLTF | TGTGCCAGCAGCCGCTACCTCCTTACCTCTGGGGCCAACGTCCTGACTTTC
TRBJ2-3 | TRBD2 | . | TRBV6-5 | CASSSPSGGQYF | TGTGCCAGCAGTTCTCCTAGCGGGGGCCAGTATTTT
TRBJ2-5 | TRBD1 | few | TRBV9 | CASSVAGTGLETQYF | TGTGCCAGCAGCGTAGCCGGGACAGGTTTGGAGACCCAGTACTTC
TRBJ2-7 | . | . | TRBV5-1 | CATRQAKNFEQYF | TGCGCCACCCGCCAAGCCAAGAATTTCGAGCAGTACTTC
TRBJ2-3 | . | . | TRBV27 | CASRLMSGSTDTQYF | TGTGCCAGCAGACTGATGAGCGGTAGCACAGATACGCAGTATTTT
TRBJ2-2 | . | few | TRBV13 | CASSSPDRPGELFF | TGTGCCAGCAGCTCCCCGGACAGACCCGGGGAGCTGTTTTTT
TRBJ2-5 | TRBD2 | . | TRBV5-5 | CASSLGGGEGETQYF | TGTGCCAGCAGCTTGGGCGGGGGGGAGGGAGAGACCCAGTACTTC
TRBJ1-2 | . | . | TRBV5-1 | CASSYYQGIDYGYTF | TGCGCCAGCAGCTATTATCAGGGTATTGACTATGGCTACACCTTC
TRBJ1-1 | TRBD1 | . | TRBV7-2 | CASSLTGGRRNTEAFF | TGTGCCAGCAGTCTGACAGGGGGCAGGAGGAACACTGAAGCTTTCTTT
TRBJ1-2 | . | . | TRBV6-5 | CASSSGHTYGYTF | TGTGCCAGCAGCTCAGGACATACCTATGGCTACACCTTC
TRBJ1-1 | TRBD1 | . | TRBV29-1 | CSVQDRGGGTEAFF | TGCAGCGTTCAGGACAGGGGGGGAGGGACTGAAGCTTTCTTT
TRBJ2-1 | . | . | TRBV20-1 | CSARSREQFF | TGCAGTGCTAGGTCGCGTGAGCAGTTCTTC
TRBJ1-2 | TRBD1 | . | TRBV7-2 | CASTMDRARNYGYTF | TGTGCCAGCACCATGGACAGGGCGAGAAACTATGGCTACACCTTC
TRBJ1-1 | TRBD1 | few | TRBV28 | CASSGVAWTGGFNTEAFF | TGTGCCAGCAGTGGAGTCGCTTGGACAGGGGGCTTCAACACTGAAGCTTTCTTT